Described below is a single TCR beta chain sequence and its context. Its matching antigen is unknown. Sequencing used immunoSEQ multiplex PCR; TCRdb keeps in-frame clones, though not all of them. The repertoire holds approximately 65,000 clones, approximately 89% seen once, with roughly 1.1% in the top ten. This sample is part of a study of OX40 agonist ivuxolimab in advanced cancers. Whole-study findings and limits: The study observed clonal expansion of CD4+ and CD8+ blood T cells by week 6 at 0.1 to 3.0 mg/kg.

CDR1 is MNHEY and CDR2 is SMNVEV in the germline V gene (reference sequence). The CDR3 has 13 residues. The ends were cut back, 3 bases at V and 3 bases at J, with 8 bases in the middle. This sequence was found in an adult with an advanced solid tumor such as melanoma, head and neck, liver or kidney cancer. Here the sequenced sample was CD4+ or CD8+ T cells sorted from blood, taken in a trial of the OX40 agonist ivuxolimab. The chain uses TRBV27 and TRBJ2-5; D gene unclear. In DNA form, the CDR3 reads TGTGCCAGCAGTTTGGTTTCAGAAGAGACCCAGTACTTC. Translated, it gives CASSLVSEETQYF.